Here is one T cell receptor (beta chain) with its context. Its specificity is not known. As handled by the study authors: Building a distant-metastasis classifier for papillary thyroid cancer drew on CDR3 differences across clinicopathological groups. With MiXCR, TCRdb reprocessed the PCR reads. The V and J calls, along with clone size, are taken from TCRdb and not from the paper's own processing. The table has fewer than 12,000 clones, more than 25% seen once. This sample is part of a study of metastatic and nonmetastatic thyroid tumors. On the study more broadly: Repertoires of blood and of tissue (tumor or nodule) from malignant and benign thyroid patients were compared. Findings and caveats of the study: Malignant thyroid tumors reportedly exceeded benign nodules significantly in TCR beta diversity, with the difference appearing in blood and tumor.

V dropped 2 bases and J dropped 4 bases, with 14 bases sitting between them. The length of the CDR3 is 16 residues. CDR1 and CDR2 from the germline V gene are MNHEY and SVGAGI. The entire patient cohort was treatment-naive prior to thyroid surgery. Sequenced input: tumor tissue. The rearrangement uses TRBV6-5 and TRBJ2-2; tentative D call: TRBD2 (6 bases). This sequence originates from a female donor with papillary thyroid cancer or a benign thyroid nodule (not recorded which). Some clones in this sample may be carry-over from other donors' samples. DNA for the CDR3: TGTGCCAGCAGTTACAATAGACGGGAGCGCACCGGGGAGCTGTTTTTT. It specifies CASSYNRRERTGELFF.